This T cell receptor beta chain was documented in a study of blood T cell repertoires in COVID-19. Recruited during active infection, patients (from Seattle) were subsequently followed longitudinally. CDR1 and CDR2 from the germline V gene are SGHRS and YFSETQ. With 6 bases removed from V and 6 bases from J, the gap between germline ends came to 18 bases. CDR3 size: 14 residues. As processed by the authors: Amplification of reference gene primers was used by the study to estimate nucleated cell counts. Sequencing was performed with immunoSEQ multiplex PCR; in TCRdb, only in-frame clones are kept and a portion is missing. V, J and clone size are those of that table, while D and trimming were read from the DNA. The sample yields about 370,000 clones, more than 70% seen once. There are a few counts of this clone.

The origin of this receptor is a woman under 40 with COVID-19, enrolled during active disease. The sequencing input was peripheral blood. The chain combines TRBV5-1 with TRBJ1-2, with a possible D match to TRBD1 (5 bases). The CDR3 DNA reads as TGCGCCAGCACTCTAAATCAGGGCATCGATGGCTACACCTTC. Its translation is CASTLNQGIDGYTF.